Following are 11 T cell receptor beta chains from one sample sequenced in a study of T cells after yellow fever vaccination. TCRdb reanalysed the 5' RACE reads using MiXCR and keeps one entry per CDR3 protein. The sample records some 340,000 distinct CDR3 sequences, about 10% being singletons. Source: CD4+ T cells sorted from PBMCs, taken 45 days after the yellow fever booster vaccination. The receptors here all came from a man aged 18 to 30 who received the YFV17D yellow fever vaccine.

The chain is built from TRBV6-2 or TRBV6-3 and TRBJ2-1, with TRBD1 matching 10 bases. Germline lookup yields CDR1 MNHEY and CDR2 SVGEGT. With 5 bases clipped from V and 4 bases from J, the junction kept 5 bases outside the gene matches. The CDR3 contains 15 residues. This CDR3 reads CASSRPGQGYNEQFF. The CDR3 nucleotides read TGTGCCAGCAGTCGACCGGGACAGGGGTACAATGAGCAGTTCTTC.

In DNA, the CDR3 is TGTGCCAGCAGCCTACGAAGGACAGCGAACACTGAAGCTTTCTTT. It encodes CASSLRRTANTEAFF. The chain employs TRBV7-8 and TRBJ1-1, with D possibly matching TRBD1 (6 bases). The CDR3 sequence is 15 residues long. V lost 5 bases and J 1 base, leaving 14 bases between the germline ends. Germline CDR1 and CDR2: SGHVS and FQNEAQ.

The J gene is TRBJ2-3, the V gene TRBV12-5; no clear D gene. From germline, CDR1 is LGHNT and CDR2 FRNRAP. The ends were cut back, 7 bases at V and 6 bases at J, with 14 bases in the middle. The CDR3 runs to 13 residues. CDR3 residues: CASARVHGDTQYF. The CDR3 DNA reads as TGTGCTAGTGCAAGGGTCCACGGGGATACGCAGTATTTT.

The chain carries TRBV6-1 and TRBJ1-2; 7 positions agree with TRBD1. Trimming at V came to 6 bases and at J to 3 bases, leaving 10 bases not matched to a gene. The CDR3 has 15 residues. Germline CDR1 MNHNS, CDR2 SASEGT. This chain's CDR3 is CASRTGTATYYGYTF. In DNA, the CDR3 is TGTGCCAGCAGAACCGGGACAGCAACATACTATGGCTACACCTTC.

This clonotype turned up a few times. V usage is TRBV4-3 and J usage is TRBJ1-2; TRBD1 is a possible D gene (5 bases). The V and J ends lost 0 bases and 6 bases respectively, with 14 bases between them. The CDR3 consists of 15 residues. Germline CDR1 LGHNA, CDR2 YSLEER. This CDR3 is CASSQDLVQGDGYTF. The CDR3 DNA sequence: TGCGCCAGCAGCCAAGATCTTGTGCAGGGTGATGGCTACACCTTC.

A few counts support this clonotype. The V gene is TRBV20-1, the J gene TRBJ1-5; D gene unclear. Trimming took 7 bases from V and 3 from J, leaving 13 bases between them. Per germline, CDR1 DFQATT and CDR2 SNEGSKA (reference sequence). The CDR3 is 13 residues long. The CDR3 coding sequence is TGCAGTGGCACGGGCAGCCTCAATCAGCCCCAGCATTTT. Translating it yields CSGTGSLNQPQHF.

This clonotype was seen ten or more times. The V and J genes are TRBV12-3 or TRBV12-4 and TRBJ2-5, with D tentatively TRBD1 (6 bases). CDR3 size: 14 residues. With 4 bases removed from V and 4 bases from J, the gap between germline ends came to 13 bases. CDR3 in DNA: TGTGCCAGCAGTTCTCCAGGGGTCCGAGAGACCCAGTACTTC. This gives the protein CASSSPGVRETQYF.

This clonotype was seen a handful of times. V and J are TRBV20-1 and TRBJ2-5; D unresolved. Germline CDR1 is DFQATT and CDR2 is SNEGSKA (reference sequence). Trimming pared 1 base from V and 4 bases from J, leaving 10 bases between. The CDR3 is 13 residues long. CDR3 sequence reads: CSARVWGGETQYF. The CDR3 region has the DNA TGCAGTGCTAGAGTATGGGGTGGAGAGACCCAGTACTTC.

The V call is TRBV4-1, the J call TRBJ1-6, with D unresolved. The V gene lost 4 bases and the J gene lost 10 bases, with 11 bases spanning the gap. The germline gives CDR1 MGHRA, CDR2 YSYEKL. CDR3 length: 13 residues. The CDR3 bases are TGCGCCAGCAGCCGGATAGGGTTCTCACCCCTCCACTTT. Its translation: CASSRIGFSPLHF.

The rearrangement joins TRBV10-3 to TRBJ1-2; no reliable D call. The CDR3 length is 13 residues. Germline V CDR1 and CDR2: ENHRY, SYGVKD. Trimming took 7 bases from V and 4 from J, leaving 13 bases between them. In DNA form, the CDR3 reads TGTGCCATCACTACGGTTTCTGGCTATGGCTACACCTTC. Translation: CAITTVSGYGYTF.

The V call is TRBV7-3, the J call TRBJ1-5, with D unclear. Germline CDR1 is SGHTA and CDR2 is FQGTGA. V dropped 5 bases and J dropped 8 bases, with 22 bases sitting between them. This CDR3 has 16 amino acids. This CDR3 reads CASSRGGLTKKEPQHF. In DNA form, the CDR3 reads TGTGCCAGCAGCCGCGGTGGGCTTACAAAAAAGGAGCCCCAGCATTTT.